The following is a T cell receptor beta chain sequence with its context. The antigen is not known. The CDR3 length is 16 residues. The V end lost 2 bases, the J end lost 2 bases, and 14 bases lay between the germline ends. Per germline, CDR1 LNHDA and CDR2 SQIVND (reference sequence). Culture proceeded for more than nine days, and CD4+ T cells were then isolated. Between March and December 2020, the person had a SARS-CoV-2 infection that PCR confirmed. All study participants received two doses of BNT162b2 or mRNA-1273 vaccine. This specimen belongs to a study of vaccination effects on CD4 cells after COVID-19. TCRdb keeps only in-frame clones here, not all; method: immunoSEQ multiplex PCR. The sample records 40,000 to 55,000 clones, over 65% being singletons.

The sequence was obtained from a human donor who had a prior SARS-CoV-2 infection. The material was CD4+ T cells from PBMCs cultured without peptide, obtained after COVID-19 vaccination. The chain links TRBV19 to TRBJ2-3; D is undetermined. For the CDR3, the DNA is TGTGCCAGTAGTATACCTGGGCTGGGGTCCACAGATACGCAGTATTTT. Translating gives CASSIPGLGSTDTQYF.